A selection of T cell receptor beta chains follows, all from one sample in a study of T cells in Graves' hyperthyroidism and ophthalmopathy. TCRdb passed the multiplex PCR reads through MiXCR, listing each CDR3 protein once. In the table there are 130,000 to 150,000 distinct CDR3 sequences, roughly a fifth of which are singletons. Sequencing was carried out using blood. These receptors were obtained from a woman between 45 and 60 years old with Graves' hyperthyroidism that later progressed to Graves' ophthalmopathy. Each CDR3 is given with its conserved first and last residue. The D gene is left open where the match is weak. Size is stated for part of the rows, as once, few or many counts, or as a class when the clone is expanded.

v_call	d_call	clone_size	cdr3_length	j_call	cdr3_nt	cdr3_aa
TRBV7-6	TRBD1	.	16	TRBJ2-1	TGTGCCAGCAGCGGAAGGGACAGGTCTACCTACAATGAGCAGTTCTTC	CASSGRDRSTYNEQFF
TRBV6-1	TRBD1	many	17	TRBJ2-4	TGTGCCAGCAGGACATCTACAGGGGTGGCGGCCAAAAACATTCAGTACTTC	CASRTSTGVAAKNIQYF
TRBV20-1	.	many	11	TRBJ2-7	TGCAGTGCTAGGCTAGCCTACGAGCAGTACTTC	CSARLAYEQYF
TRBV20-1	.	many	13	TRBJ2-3	TGCAGTGCTATACACGGGGCAGGAGATACGCAGTATTTT	CSAIHGAGDTQYF
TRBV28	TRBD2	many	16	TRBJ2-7	TGTGCCAGCAGTCTGGGGACTAGCGGGAGGATCCACGAGCAGTACTTC	CASSLGTSGRIHEQYF
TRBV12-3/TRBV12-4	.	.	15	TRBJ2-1	TGTGCCAGCAGTTTGAGGACTAAGGGGTCCAATGAGCAGTTCTTC	CASSLRTKGSNEQFF
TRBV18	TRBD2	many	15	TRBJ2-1	TGTGCCAGCTCACCCACCTCGGGGGGTTACAATGAGCAGTTCTTC	CASSPTSGGYNEQFF
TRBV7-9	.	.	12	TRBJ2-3	TGTGCCAGCCACAGGGACACATATACGCAGTATTTT	CASHRDTYTQYF
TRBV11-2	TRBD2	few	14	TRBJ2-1	TGTGCCAGCAGCTTAGAGGCTAGCGGCAATGAGCAGTTCTTC	CASSLEASGNEQFF
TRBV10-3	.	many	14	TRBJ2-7	TGTGTCATCAGTGAGTACCCCTACAGGTACGAGCAGTACTTC	CVISEYPYRYEQYF
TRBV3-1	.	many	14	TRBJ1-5	TGTGCCAGCAGCCAAGGGTGGCGCAATCAGCCCCAGCATTTT	CASSQGWRNQPQHF
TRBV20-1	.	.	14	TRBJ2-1	TGCAGTGCTAGTAGGCTAGGTTTTTTGGGTGAGCAGTTCTTC	CSASRLGFLGEQFF
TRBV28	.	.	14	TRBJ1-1	TGTGCCAGCAGTTTACTGCAGGAGAACACTGAAGCTTTCTTT	CASSLLQENTEAFF
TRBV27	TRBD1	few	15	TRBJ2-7	TGTGCCAGCAACTTCCGGGACAGGGGGCCCAACGAGCAGTACTTC	CASNFRDRGPNEQYF
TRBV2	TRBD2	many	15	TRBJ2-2	TGTGCCAGCAGTGATGGGAGGGGCGGCACCGGGGAGCTGTTTTTT	CASSDGRGGTGELFF
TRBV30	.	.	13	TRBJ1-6	TGTGCCTGGGATCGGGCCGGGGGTTCACCCCTCCACTTT	CAWDRAGGSPLHF
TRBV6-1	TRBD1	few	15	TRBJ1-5	TGTGCCAGCAATGACCGGGACAGAAACCATCAGCCCCAGCATTTT	CASNDRDRNHQPQHF
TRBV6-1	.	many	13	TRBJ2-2	TGTGCCAGCAGTAGGAAGGGGAGCGGGGAGCTGTTTTTT	CASSRKGSGELFF
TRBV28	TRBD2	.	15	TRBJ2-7	TGTGCCAGCAGTTTATTGAGGGGAGGGACCTACGAGCAGTACTTC	CASSLLRGGTYEQYF
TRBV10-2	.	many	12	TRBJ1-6	TGCGCCAGCAGGACAGTGGATTCACCCCTCCACTTT	CASRTVDSPLHF
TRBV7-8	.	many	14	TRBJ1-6	TGTGCCAGCAGCTTACAGGGTGGGAATTCACCCCTCCACTTT	CASSLQGGNSPLHF
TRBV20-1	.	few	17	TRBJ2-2	TGCAGTGCTAGAGCCCCTACCGGGACAACTAACACCGGGGAGCTGTTTTTT	CSARAPTGTTNTGELFF
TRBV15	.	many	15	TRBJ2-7	TGTGCCACCAGCAGAGTGGGTAGGACTTCCTACGAGCAGTACTTC	CATSRVGRTSYEQYF
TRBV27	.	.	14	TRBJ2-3	TGTGCCACCACTAGGGGGGATGGGACAGATACGCAGTATTTT	CATTRGDGTDTQYF
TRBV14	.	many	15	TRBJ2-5	TGTGCCAGCAGCCAAGATCGGGCAGGGCCGGAGACCCAGTACTTC	CASSQDRAGPETQYF
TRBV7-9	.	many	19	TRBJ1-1	TGTGCCAGCAGCCAGGACGCCCGTCGGGACGGAAAAGCCGGCACTGAAGCTTTCTTT	CASSQDARRDGKAGTEAFF
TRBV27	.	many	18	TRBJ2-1	TGTGCCAGCAGTTTAGCCCCTCCTATAAGGGACCAATACAATGAGCAGTTCTTC	CASSLAPPIRDQYNEQFF
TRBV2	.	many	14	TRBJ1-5	TGTGCCAGCAAGAAGGGGGAGTTCGGTCAGCCCCAGCATTTT	CASKKGEFGQPQHF
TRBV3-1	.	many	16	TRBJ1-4	TGTGCCAGCAGCCCTAGGCAGGGCGCAACTAATGAAAAACTGTTTTTT	CASSPRQGATNEKLFF
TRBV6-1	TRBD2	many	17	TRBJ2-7	TGTGCCAGCAGGGGAGGTGGGTGGAGCGGGAGCTCCTACGAGCAGTACTTC	CASRGGGWSGSSYEQYF
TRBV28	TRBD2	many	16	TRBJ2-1	TGTGCCAGCAGTCAGTGGGCTAGCGGGGGGTACAATGAGCAGTTCTTC	CASSQWASGGYNEQFF
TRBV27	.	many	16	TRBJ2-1	TGTGCCAGCAGTGGGCCTGGCGGGTTGTGGGGAAATGAGCAGTTCTTC	CASSGPGGLWGNEQFF
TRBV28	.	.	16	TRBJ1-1	TGTGCCAGCAGTTGGAGTGGGTCAGGGCAGAACACTGAAGCTTTCTTT	CASSWSGSGQNTEAFF
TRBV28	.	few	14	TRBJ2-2	TGTGCCAGCAGTCTCGACTCCGTCACCGGGGAGCTGTTTTTT	CASSLDSVTGELFF
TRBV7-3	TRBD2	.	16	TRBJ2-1	TGTGCCAGCAGCTTAGTCCCAGCGGGGCGTACAAATGAGCAGTTCTTC	CASSLVPAGRTNEQFF
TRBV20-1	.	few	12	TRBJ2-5	TGCAGTGCTATCCCCCAACAAGAGACCCAGTACTTC	CSAIPQQETQYF
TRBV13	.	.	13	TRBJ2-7	TGTGCCAGCAGCTTAGAAATAGAGGTGGAGCAGTACTTC	CASSLEIEVEQYF
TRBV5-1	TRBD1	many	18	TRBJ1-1	TGCGCCAGCAGCGACACCTTTTCTTTGAGACAGGGGAACACTGAAGCTTTCTTT	CASSDTFSLRQGNTEAFF
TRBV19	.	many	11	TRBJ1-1	TGTGCCAGTAGTAAACACACTGAAGCTTTCTTT	CASSKHTEAFF
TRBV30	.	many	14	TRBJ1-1	TGTGCCTGGAGTGTTTTTAGTGGGGTCTCTGAAGCTTTCTTT	CAWSVFSGVSEAFF
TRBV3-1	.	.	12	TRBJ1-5	TGTGCCAGCTCGGCAGACTATCAGCCCCAGCATTTT	CASSADYQPQHF
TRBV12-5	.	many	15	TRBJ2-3	TGTGCTAGTGGTCCGTGGGACACCTTCACAGATACGCAGTATTTT	CASGPWDTFTDTQYF